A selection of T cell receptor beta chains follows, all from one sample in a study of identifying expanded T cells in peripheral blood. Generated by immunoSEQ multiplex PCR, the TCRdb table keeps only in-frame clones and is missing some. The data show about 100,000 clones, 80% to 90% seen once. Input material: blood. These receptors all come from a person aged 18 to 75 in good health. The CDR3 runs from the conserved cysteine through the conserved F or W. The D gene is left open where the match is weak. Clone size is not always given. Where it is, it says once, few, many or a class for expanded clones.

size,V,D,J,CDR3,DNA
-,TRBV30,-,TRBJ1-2,CAWSRGGQGYGYTF,TGTGCCTGGAGTCGTGGGGGGCAGGGCTATGGCTACACCTTC
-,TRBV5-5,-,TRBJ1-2,CASSFGATNYGYTF,TGTGCCAGCAGCTTCGGGGCAACGAACTATGGCTACACCTTC
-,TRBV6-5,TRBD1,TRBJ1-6,CASSYSSGTGNSPLHF,TGTGCCAGCAGTTACTCCTCCGGGACAGGGAATTCACCCCTCCACTTT
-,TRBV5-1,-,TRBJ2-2,CASRYPTNTGELFF,TGCGCCAGCAGGTATCCCACGAACACCGGGGAGCTGTTTTTT
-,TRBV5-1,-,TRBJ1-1,CASSFSSWNMNTEAFF,TGCGCCAGCAGCTTTTCGAGTTGGAACATGAACACTGAAGCTTTCTTT
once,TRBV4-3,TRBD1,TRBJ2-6,CASSQGRAVTGAGANVLTF,TGCGCCAGCAGCCAAGGTCGGGCGGTGACAGGGGCTGGGGCCAACGTCCTGACTTTC
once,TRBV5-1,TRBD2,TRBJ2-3,CASSLAVAGGGTDTQYF,TGCGCCAGCAGCTTGGCCGTGGCGGGAGGGGGCACAGATACGCAGTATTTT
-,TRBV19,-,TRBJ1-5,CASRTQGWENQPQHF,TGTGCCAGTAGAACCCAGGGGTGGGAGAATCAGCCCCAGCATTTT
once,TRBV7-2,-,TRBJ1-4,CASSPTGGQGYEKLFF,TGTGCCAGCAGCCCCACGGGGGGGCAGGGATATGAAAAACTGTTTTTT
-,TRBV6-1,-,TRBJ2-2,CASSEMGSTGELFF,TGTGCCAGCAGTGAAATGGGAAGCACCGGGGAGCTGTTTTTT
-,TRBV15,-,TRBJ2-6,CATSPTRGSSGANVLTF,TGTGCCACCAGCCCAACTCGAGGGTCCTCTGGGGCCAACGTCCTGACTTTC
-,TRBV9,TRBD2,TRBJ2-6,CASSAGGTSGGYISGANVLTF,TGTGCCAGCAGCGCAGGTGGGACTAGCGGGGGTTATATTTCTGGGGCCAACGTCCTGACTTTC
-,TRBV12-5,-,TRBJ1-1,CASGLVQETVKENTEAFF,TGTGCTAGTGGTTTGGTACAAGAGACAGTTAAAGAGAACACTGAAGCTTTCTTT
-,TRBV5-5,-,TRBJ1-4,CASSWAGGSPNEKLFF,TGTGCCAGCAGCTGGGCCGGCGGTTCTCCGAATGAAAAACTGTTTTTT
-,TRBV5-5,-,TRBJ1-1,CASSLGAYTEAFF,TGTGCCAGCAGCTTGGGGGCTTACACTGAAGCTTTCTTT
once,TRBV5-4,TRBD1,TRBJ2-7,CASSDTGTGYEQYF,TGTGCCAGCAGCGACACCGGGACAGGGTACGAGCAGTACTTC
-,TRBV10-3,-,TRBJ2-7,CAITGITGEQYF,TGTGCCATCACCGGGATTACAGGCGAGCAGTACTTC
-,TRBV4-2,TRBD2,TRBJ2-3,CASSRSGGGTDTQYF,TGTGCCAGCAGCCGTTCGGGGGGGGGCACAGATACGCAGTATTTT
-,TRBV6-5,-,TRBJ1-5,CASSYGPGQQPQHF,TGTGCCAGCAGTTACGGCCCGGGACAACAGCCCCAGCATTTT
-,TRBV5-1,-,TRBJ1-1,CASSLDRNTEAFF,TGCGCCAGCAGCTTGGACAGGAACACTGAAGCTTTCTTT
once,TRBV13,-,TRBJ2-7,CASSFSGWGSQTYEQYF,TGTGCCAGCAGCTTTTCAGGCTGGGGCAGTCAGACCTACGAGCAGTACTTC
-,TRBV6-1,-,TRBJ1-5,CASTNVGPQHF,TGTGCCAGCACCAACGTGGGGCCCCAGCATTTT
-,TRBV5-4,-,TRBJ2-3,CASSEQASDTQYF,TGTGCCAGCAGCGAACAGGCTTCAGATACGCAGTATTTT
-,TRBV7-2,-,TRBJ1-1,CASSPGGGGLNTEAFF,TGTGCCAGCAGCCCTGGGGGCGGGGGTTTGAACACTGAAGCTTTCTTT
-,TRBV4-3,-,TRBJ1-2,CASSQETITNYGYTF,TGCGCCAGCAGCCAAGAGACTATCACCAACTATGGCTACACCTTC
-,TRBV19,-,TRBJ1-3,CASGRSRNTIYF,TGTGCCAGTGGGCGGTCAAGAAACACCATATATTTT
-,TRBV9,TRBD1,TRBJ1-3,CASRRTGENTIYF,TGTGCCAGCAGACGGACAGGGGAGAACACCATATATTTT
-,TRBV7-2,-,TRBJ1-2,CASSSSSGQIYGYTF,TGTGCCAGCAGCTCATCTTCCGGACAGATCTATGGCTACACCTTC
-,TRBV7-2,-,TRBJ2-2,CASSFGQQTGELFF,TGTGCCAGCAGCTTTGGGCAGCAGACCGGGGAGCTGTTTTTT
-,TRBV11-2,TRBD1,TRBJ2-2,CASSFTGAGTGELFF,TGTGCCAGCAGCTTTACAGGGGCGGGCACCGGGGAGCTGTTTTTT
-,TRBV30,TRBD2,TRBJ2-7,CAWLPPGRGASYEQYF,TGTGCCTGGCTCCCTCCCGGGCGGGGGGCATCCTACGAGCAGTACTTC